Listed here are 18 T cell receptor beta chains from one sample, sequenced in a study of cytomegalovirus exposure and HLA in healthy donors. Profiling relied on immunoSEQ multiplex PCR, and the TCRdb table lists in-frame clones only, not all of them. The table records about 170,000 clones, roughly 86% of them present only once. The sequenced material came from PBMCs. The origin of the receptors is a woman between 18 and 29 years old in good health and CMV-seropositive.

The V call is TRBV5-1, the J call TRBJ2-1, with D perhaps matching TRBD2 (6 bases). Germline lookup yields CDR1 SGHRS and CDR2 YFSETQ. The CDR3 consists of 14 residues. V lost 4 bases and J lost 8, with 16 bases in between. The DNA for the CDR3 is TGCGCCAGCAGCCCGGGACTCCCGGCAGATGAGCAGTTCTTC. This gives the protein CASSPGLPADEQFF. The full variable domain, with the rest looked up from reference TRBV5-1 and TRBJ2-1, is KAGVTQTPRYLIKTRGQQVTLSCSPISGHRSVSWYQQTPGQGLQFLFEYFSETQRNKGNFPGRFSGRQFSNSRSEMNVSTLELGDSALYLCASSPGLPADEQFFGPGTRLTVL.

The genes are TRBV29-1 and TRBJ1-4; a possible D gene is TRBD1 (5 bases). V lost 4 bases to trimming and J lost 3 bases, with 6 bases between them. The CDR3 is 12 amino acids. Germline lookup yields CDR1 SQVTM and CDR2 ANQGSEA. CDR3 protein: CSVGGANEKLFF. DNA of the CDR3: TGCAGCGTTGGGGGGGCTAATGAAAAACTGTTTTTT.

The chain couples TRBV5-1 to TRBJ2-7; D might be TRBD1 (7 bases). Between the trimmed V and J ends, which lost 0 bases and 1 base, there was a span of 14 bases. This CDR3 comprises 16 residues. Looked up from germline, CDR1 is SGHRS and CDR2 is YFSETQ. The CDR3 is CASSLEVGGQSYEQYF. For the CDR3, the DNA is TGCGCCAGCAGCTTGGAAGTCGGGGGACAGTCCTACGAGCAGTACTTC.

The gene calls are TRBV19 and TRBJ1-2, with no clear D. The germline V gene encodes CDR1 LNHDA and CDR2 SQIVND (reference sequence). This CDR3 has 15 residues. Trimming took 3 bases from V and 0 from J, leaving 11 bases between them. The DNA of the CDR3 is TGTGCCAGTAGTATGGAGGGCAGGTCTAACTATGGCTACACCTTC. Translating gives CASSMEGRSNYGYTF.

This chain uses TRBV19 with TRBJ1-3, with D maybe TRBD1 (6 bases). The germline V gene encodes CDR1 LNHDA and CDR2 SQIVND (reference sequence). The CDR3 covers 14 residues. V lost 5 bases and J 1 base, leaving 9 bases between the germline ends. In DNA form, the CDR3 reads TGTGCCAGTAGTCCGGGGACATCTGGAAACACCATATATTTT. It translates to CASSPGTSGNTIYF.

The V gene is TRBV2, the J gene TRBJ1-2; D is undetermined. This CDR3 spans 14 amino acids. Trimming removed 4 bases from V and 6 bases from J, with 15 bases in between. Germline CDR1 reads SNHLY; CDR2 reads FYNNEI. CDR3 loop: CASSVIEGAHGYTF. CDR3 bases: TGTGCCAGCAGTGTTATAGAGGGCGCCCATGGCTACACCTTC.

V gene TRBV4-3 combines with J gene TRBJ2-3, with TRBD2 matching over 7 bases. Germline V gene data show CDR1 as LGHNA and CDR2 as YSLEER. The trim removed 4 bases at V and 2 bases at J, leaving 6 bases unmatched. There are 15 residues in the CDR3. The CDR3 region is CASSPRAGVTDTQYF. The CDR3 nucleotides are TGCGCCAGCAGCCCTAGGGCGGGGGTCACAGATACGCAGTATTTT.

The J gene is TRBJ2-1, the V gene TRBV6-1; 15 bases map to TRBD2. This CDR3 has 15 amino acids. Germline V CDR1 and CDR2: MNHNS, SASEGT. V was pared by 7 bases and J by 7 bases, with 5 bases of the junction left unmatched. CDR3: CASIRTSGRVNEQFF. CDR3 bases: TGTGCCAGCATCAGGACTAGCGGGAGGGTAAATGAGCAGTTCTTC.

The chain couples TRBV19 to TRBJ1-1; D is unresolved. Trimming pared 7 bases from V and 1 base from J, leaving 7 bases between. CDR3 length: 12 residues. Germline V gene sequence: CDR1 LNHDA, CDR2 SQIVND (reference sequence). The CDR3, as DNA: TGTGCCAGTAACGACAAGAACACTGAAGCTTTCTTT. Translated, it gives CASNDKNTEAFF.

The V call is TRBV5-1, the J call TRBJ2-1; the match to TRBD2 covers 8 bases. This CDR3 has 14 residues. The germline V gene encodes CDR1 SGHRS and CDR2 YFSETQ. Trimming cost V 5 bases and J 3 bases; bases outside gene matches: 4. CDR3 sequence (DNA): TGCGCCAGCAGGGAGCGGGAGATCTACAATGAGCAGTTCTTC. Its protein is CASREREIYNEQFF.

The V gene is TRBV5-4, the J gene TRBJ1-1; D gene ambiguous. V was trimmed by 7 bases and J by 1 base, leaving 8 bases between them. This CDR3 has 12 amino acids. Germline CDR1 and CDR2: SGHNT and YYREEE (reference sequence). The CDR3 protein is CASAYGNTEAFF. In nucleotides, the CDR3 is TGTGCCAGCGCCTACGGGAACACTGAAGCTTTCTTT.

This chain links TRBV30 with TRBJ2-3; D may be TRBD2 (5 bases). Germline V gene data show CDR1 as GTSNPN and CDR2 as SVGIG (reference sequence). This CDR3 is built from 16 residues. Trimming removed 2 bases at V and 2 bases at J, with 17 bases between. CDR3 region: CAWSIGSSPNTDTQYF. As DNA, the CDR3 is TGTGCCTGGAGTATTGGGAGCTCCCCAAACACAGATACGCAGTATTTT.

The chain joins TRBV7-3 to TRBJ2-1; TRBD2 agrees at 7 bases. With 3 bases clipped from V and 9 bases from J, the junction kept 2 bases outside the gene matches. The CDR3 consists of 12 residues. The V gene's germline CDR1 is SGHTA and CDR2 FQGTGA. CDR3 loop: CASSFIAGEQFF. CDR3 nucleotides: TGTGCCAGCAGCTTCATAGCGGGTGAGCAGTTCTTC.

The V gene is TRBV27, the J gene TRBJ1-2, with 8 nucleotides matching TRBD1. Per the germline V gene, CDR1 is MNHEY and CDR2 is SMNVEV (reference sequence). J was trimmed by 6 bases and V by 3 bases; bases with no gene match: 6. This CDR3 has 14 residues. The CDR3 region is CASSFYRGSDGYTF. CDR3 bases: TGTGCCAGCAGTTTTTACAGGGGGTCGGATGGCTACACCTTC.

The rearrangement links TRBV19 to TRBJ2-7, with 8 bases fitting TRBD1. The CDR3 extends over 17 amino acids. Germline V gene data show CDR1 as LNHDA and CDR2 as SQIVND (reference sequence). The V and J ends lost 10 bases and 0 bases, in that order; junction bases with no gene match: 17. The CDR3 nucleotides read TGTGCCACCAACTTGAGACAGGGGAATCTCCCCTCCTACGAGCAGTACTTC. Translation: CATNLRQGNLPSYEQYF.

The chain joins TRBV4-3 to TRBJ2-7, with D possibly being TRBD1 (6 bases). From germline, CDR1 is LGHNA and CDR2 YSLEER. Deletions cut 3 bases from V and 4 bases from J, with 10 bases between. The CDR3 length is 13 residues. CDR3 amino acids: CASSQKTGYEQYF. CDR3 nucleotides: TGCGCCAGCAGCCAGAAGACAGGTTACGAGCAGTACTTC.

The V gene is TRBV7-3, the J gene TRBJ2-1; 7 bases are a match to TRBD2. J was trimmed by 5 bases and V by 5 bases; bases with no gene match: 6. Germline V gene lookup returns CDR1 SGHTA and CDR2 FQGTGA. The CDR3 runs 14 residues. In nucleotides, the CDR3 is TGTGCCAGCAGCCGGACTAGTGAAAACAATGAGCAGTTCTTC. Translating it yields CASSRTSENNEQFF.

This clone was observed a few times. CDR3 sequence reads: CASSWAGNQPQHF. In nucleotides, the CDR3 is TGTGCCAGCAGTTGGGCAGGAAATCAGCCCCAGCATTTT. The V call is TRBV6-5, the J call TRBJ1-5; D remains ambiguous. Germline V gene lookup returns CDR1 MNHEY and CDR2 SVGAGI. The ends were cut back, 4 bases at V and 4 bases at J, with 8 bases in the middle. The CDR3 covers 13 residues.